Shown below are 4 T cell receptor beta chains from a single sample sequenced in a study of low-dose radiotherapy and immunotherapy resistance in tumors. Alpha- and beta-chain coverage of first-strand cDNA came from TRAV- and TRBV-specific primers. The authors ran 15 to 20 PCR cycles to amplify TCRs with a constant-region primer and V-primer adapter. TCRdb re-analysed the reads in MiXCR, keeping a single row per CDR3 protein. Of 85,000 to 95,000 distinct CDR3 sequences in the sample, more than 8.5% were seen once. Time point noted: before trial treatment. Sequenced here: PBMCs, sampled before treatment. The receptors come from a male donor with prostate cancer.

This clonotype was detected ten times or more. V gene TRBV5-4 combines with J gene TRBJ2-2; 12 positions match TRBD1. CDR3 length equals 17 residues. Losses at the gene ends were 2 bases for V and 7 bases for J; bases not matched to a gene: 9. The germline V gene encodes CDR1 SGHNT and CDR2 YYREEE (reference sequence). The CDR3 loop is CASSFVGTGGAGGELFF. CDR3 nucleotide sequence: TGTGCCAGCAGCTTCGTCGGGACAGGGGGCGCAGGCGGGGAGCTGTTTTTT.

This clonotype was found many times. The chain uses TRBV29-1 and TRBJ2-2, with D maybe TRBD1 (5 bases). The V gene's germline CDR1 is SQVTM and CDR2 ANQGSEA. The V end lost 3 bases, the J end lost 1 base, and 15 bases lay between the germline ends. This CDR3 contains 16 residues. This chain's CDR3 is CSVEIGRVVNTGELFF. CDR3 nucleotide sequence: TGCAGCGTTGAGATAGGCAGGGTAGTGAACACCGGGGAGCTGTTTTTT.

This clonotype was seen many times. The chain uses TRBV7-2 and TRBJ2-1, with TRBD1 matching over 8 bases. Germline-derived CDR1 and CDR2 are SGHTA and FQGNSA. V lost 4 bases, J lost 10 bases, and 0 bases stayed unmatched. There are 11 residues in the CDR3. In DNA, the CDR3 is TGTGCCAGCAGCTGGACAGGGGAGCAGTTCTTC. Amino acid sequence: CASSWTGEQFF.

This clonotype came up many times. The chain is built from TRBV6-1 and TRBJ2-3, with a possible D match to TRBD1 (6 bases). Trimming took off 1 base at V and 5 bases at J, with 13 bases between the two ends. The CDR3 contains 15 residues. In germline, CDR1 is MNHNS, CDR2 SASEGT. CDR3 amino acids: CASSEVPGAGDTQYF. The CDR3 nucleotides are TGTGCCAGCAGTGAAGTACCAGGGGCGGGAGATACGCAGTATTTT.